This TCR beta chain was observed in a study of blood T cells in healthy people across ages (dated by TCRdb to the mid-2010s). Turning to the overall study: In model experiments, roughly one uniquely barcoded TCR beta cDNA molecule per two T cells was captured by template switching. The study measured age-related changes in TCR beta repertoire diversity using deep sequencing normalized with unique cDNA molecular identifiers. The donors were split into four age groups: young (average about 15 years), middle-aged (roughly 40), aged (roughly 65) and long-lived (approximately 89). To avoid experimental bias, donors of different ages were spread randomly across the sequencing lanes. For two donors (one aged 18 to 29 and one aged 80 or older), the study analyzed two additional independent replicas of 1 million unique cDNA reads from the same blood draw. On the study overall, not on this receptor specifically: Because profiling used bulk unsorted PBMCs, naive and antigen-experienced compartments could not be compared conclusively. Because donor CMV infection status was unknown, age-related changes in expanded clonotypes were potentially confounded. A strong correlation was found between observed TCR beta diversity and the percentage of naive T cells measured by flow cytometry. Compared with the aged group, the long-lived group had more naive CD4+ T cells, fewer expanded clones and increased TCR diversity, suggesting age selection. Estimates of total diversity from one million sequenced T cells were regarded as lower bounds and underestimates. As age increased, observed TCR beta diversity per million T cells dropped in a roughly linear way, and a significant reduction was already evident by age about 36.

The library relied on 5' RACE. The data were produced on an Illumina HiSeq 2500. A second PCR of about 7 to 12 cycles was performed with a sample-barcoded 5' primer and a J-beta primer mix. A template-switch 5' adaptor carrying 12 random nucleotides introduced a unique molecular identifier onto each TCR beta cDNA molecule. At least 3 million CDR3-containing paired-end reads were obtained from each sample. First-strand cDNA synthesis was performed from all RNA using the Mint cDNA synthesis kit, with priming by a TRBC-specific oligonucleotide. Following uracil-DNA glycosylase treatment, all cDNA underwent a first 18-cycle PCR with the universal primers M1SS and BC2_uni_R. The original pipeline was this. Each sample was normalized by randomly selecting 1 million high-quality reads, each carrying a distinct molecular identifier. Instead of being binned into consensus sequences, reads with shared molecular identifiers were discarded. MiTCR, set to a Q25 quality threshold and the strictest error-elimination algorithm, was used for CDR3 identification, clonotype clustering and error correction. A nonparametric unseen species model with Euler transformation was used to estimate lower-bound total TCR beta diversity. TCRdb reprocessing: public reads trimmed at Q25 with fastp, clones called with MiXCR, in-frame beta chains kept. Rows matching on CDR3 protein sequence are summarized as one entry with the most common DNA and genes. Here the V and J calls rest on TCRdb's processing, not on the authors' analysis. The sample table holds 550,000 to 700,000 distinct CDR3 sequences, of which approximately 27% were seen once. Roughly 18% of the sample goes to the ten largest clones.

This clonotype was seen ten or more times. Its target antigen remains unknown. No base-level quality is on record; no much larger clone is a single base apart. Systemically healthy Caucasian individuals from Russia, 39 in total and aged roughly 6 to 90 years, were included as donors. About 10 milliliters of peripheral blood were collected from each donor into EDTA-treated Vacutainer tubes. Ficoll-Paque density-gradient centrifugation was used to isolate PBMCs, with at least 7 million per sample. Trizol reagent was used to extract total RNA from the PBMCs, yielding at least 6 micrograms per sample. The percentages of naive CD45RAhigh/CD27high T cells were determined by flow cytometry on a PBMC aliquot from every donor. Sequences LGHDT (CDR1) and YNNKEL (CDR2) are obtained from the germline V gene (reference sequence). V loses 4 bases, J loses 8 bases, and the germline ends lie 14 bases apart. The CDR3 sequence holds 13 residues, the cysteine and phenylalanine included. Only the CDR3 DNA is retained, 39 bases long and in frame from the first base.

This receptor was identified in a woman between 65 and 79 years old in good health. The specimen was blood. The chain is made from TRBV3-1 and TRBJ1-1, with TRBD1 tentatively as D gene (5 bases match). The bases read TGTGCCAGCAGCCGCGGTGGGGGGACCGAAGCTTTCTTT. It specifies CASSRGGGTEAFF.